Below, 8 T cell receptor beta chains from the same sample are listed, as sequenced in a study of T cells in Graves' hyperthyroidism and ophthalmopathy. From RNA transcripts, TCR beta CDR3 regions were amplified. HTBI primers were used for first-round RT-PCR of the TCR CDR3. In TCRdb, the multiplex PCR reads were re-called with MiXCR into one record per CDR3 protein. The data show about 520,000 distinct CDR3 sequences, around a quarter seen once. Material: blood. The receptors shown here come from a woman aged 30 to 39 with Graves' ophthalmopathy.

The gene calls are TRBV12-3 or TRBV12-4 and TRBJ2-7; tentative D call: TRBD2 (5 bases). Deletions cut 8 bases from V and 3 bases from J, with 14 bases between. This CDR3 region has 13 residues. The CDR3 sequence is CASSLDGIYEQYF. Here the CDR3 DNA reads TGTGCCAGCTCCTTAGACGGGATCTACGAGCAGTACTTC.

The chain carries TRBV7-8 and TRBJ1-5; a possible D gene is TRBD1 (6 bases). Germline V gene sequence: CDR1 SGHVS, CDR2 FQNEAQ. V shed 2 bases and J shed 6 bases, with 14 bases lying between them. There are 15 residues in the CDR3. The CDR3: CASSLWAGEGQPQHF. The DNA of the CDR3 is TGTGCCAGCAGCTTATGGGCAGGGGAAGGTCAGCCCCAGCATTTT.

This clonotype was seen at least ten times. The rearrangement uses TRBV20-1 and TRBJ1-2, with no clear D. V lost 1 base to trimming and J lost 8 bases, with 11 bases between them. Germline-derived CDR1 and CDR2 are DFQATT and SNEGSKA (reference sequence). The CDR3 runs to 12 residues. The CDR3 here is CSARAEEGGYTF. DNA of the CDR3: TGCAGTGCTAGAGCTGAAGAGGGAGGCTACACCTTC.

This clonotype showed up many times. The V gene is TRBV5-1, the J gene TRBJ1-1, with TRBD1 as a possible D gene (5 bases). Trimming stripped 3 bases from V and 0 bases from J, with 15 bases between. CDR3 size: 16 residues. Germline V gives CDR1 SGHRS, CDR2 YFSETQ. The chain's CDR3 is CASSSAGGGMNTEAFF. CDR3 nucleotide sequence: TGCGCCAGCAGCTCGGCGGGGGGAGGAATGAACACTGAAGCTTTCTTT.

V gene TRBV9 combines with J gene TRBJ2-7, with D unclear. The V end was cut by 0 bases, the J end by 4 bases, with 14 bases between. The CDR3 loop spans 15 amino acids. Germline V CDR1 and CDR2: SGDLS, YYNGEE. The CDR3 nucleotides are TGTGCCAGCAGCGTAGGAGGCGTCGTGGGGTACGAGCAGTACTTC. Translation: CASSVGGVVGYEQYF.

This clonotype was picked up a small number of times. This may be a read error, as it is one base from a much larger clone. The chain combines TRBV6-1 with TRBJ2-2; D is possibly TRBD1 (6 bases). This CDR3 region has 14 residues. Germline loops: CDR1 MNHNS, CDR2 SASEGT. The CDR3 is CASADRTNTGELCF. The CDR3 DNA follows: TGTGCCAGCGCAGACAGGACGAACACCGGGGAGCTGTGTTTT.

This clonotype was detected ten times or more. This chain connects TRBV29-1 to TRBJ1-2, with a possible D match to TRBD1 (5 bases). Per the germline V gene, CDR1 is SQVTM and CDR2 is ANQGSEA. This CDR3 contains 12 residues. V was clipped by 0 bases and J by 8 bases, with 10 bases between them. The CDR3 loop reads CSVEEGTLGYTF. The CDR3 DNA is TGCAGCGTTGAAGAGGGGACGTTGGGCTACACCTTC.

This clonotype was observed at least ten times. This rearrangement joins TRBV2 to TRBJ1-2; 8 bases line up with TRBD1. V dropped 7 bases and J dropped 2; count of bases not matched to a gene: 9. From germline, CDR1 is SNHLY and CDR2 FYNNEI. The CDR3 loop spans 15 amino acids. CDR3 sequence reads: CASIRLQGENYGYTF. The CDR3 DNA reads TGTGCCAGCATCAGGCTACAGGGGGAGAACTATGGCTACACCTTC.